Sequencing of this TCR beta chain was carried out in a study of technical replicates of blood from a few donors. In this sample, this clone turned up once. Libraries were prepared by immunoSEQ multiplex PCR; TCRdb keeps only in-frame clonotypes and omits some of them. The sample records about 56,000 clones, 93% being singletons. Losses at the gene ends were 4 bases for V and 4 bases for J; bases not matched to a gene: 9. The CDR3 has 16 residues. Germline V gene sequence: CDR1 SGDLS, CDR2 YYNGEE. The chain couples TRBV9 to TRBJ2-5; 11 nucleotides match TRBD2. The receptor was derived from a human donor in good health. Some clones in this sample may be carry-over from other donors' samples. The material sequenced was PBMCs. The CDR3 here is CASSPRRLAGGETQYF. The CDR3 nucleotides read TGTGCCAGCAGCCCGCGGCGTCTAGCGGGAGGAGAGACCCAGTACTTC.